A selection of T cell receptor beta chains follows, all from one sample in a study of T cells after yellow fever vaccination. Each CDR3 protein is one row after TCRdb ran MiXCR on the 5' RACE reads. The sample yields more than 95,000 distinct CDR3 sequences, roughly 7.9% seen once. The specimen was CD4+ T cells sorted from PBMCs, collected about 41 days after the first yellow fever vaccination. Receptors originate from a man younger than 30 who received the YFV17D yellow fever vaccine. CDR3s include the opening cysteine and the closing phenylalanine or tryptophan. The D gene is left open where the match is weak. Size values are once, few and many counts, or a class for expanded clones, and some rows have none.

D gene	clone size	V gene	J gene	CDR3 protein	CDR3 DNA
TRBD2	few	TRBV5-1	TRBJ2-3	CASKAGGHTDTQYF	TGCGCCAGCAAGGCGGGGGGGCACACAGATACGCAGTATTTT
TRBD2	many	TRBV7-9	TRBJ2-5	CASSFGGTETQYF	TGTGCCAGCAGCTTCGGGGGGACAGAGACCCAGTACTTC
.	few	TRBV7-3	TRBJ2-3	CASSLGFPDTQYF	TGTGCCAGCAGCTTAGGATTCCCAGATACGCAGTATTTT
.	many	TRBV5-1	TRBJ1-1	CASSIGTAAREAFF	TGCGCCAGCAGCATTGGGACGGCAGCCCGTGAAGCTTTCTTT
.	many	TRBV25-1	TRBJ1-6	CASSAPGESYNSPLHF	TGTGCCAGCAGTGCCCCGGGGGAATCCTATAATTCACCCCTCCACTTT
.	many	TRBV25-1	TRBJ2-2	CASRPWGDNTGELFF	TGTGCCAGCAGACCCTGGGGAGATAACACCGGGGAGCTGTTTTTT
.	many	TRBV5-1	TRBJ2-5	CASSNEPSETQYF	TGCGCCAGCAGTAATGAGCCCTCGGAGACCCAGTACTTC
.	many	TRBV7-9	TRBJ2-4	CASSLFPMEEQYF	TGTGCCAGCAGCTTATTTCCGATGGAAGAACAGTACTTC
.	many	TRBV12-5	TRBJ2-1	CASGRGLAYNEQFF	TGTGCTAGTGGCCGGGGACTGGCCTACAATGAGCAGTTCTTC
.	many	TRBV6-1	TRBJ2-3	CASLRGGGATDTQYF	TGTGCCAGCCTAAGGGGTGGGGGGGCTACAGATACGCAGTATTTT
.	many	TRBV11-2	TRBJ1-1	CASSLEGGLNTEAFF	TGTGCCAGCAGCTTAGAGGGGGGCTTAAACACTGAAGCTTTCTTT
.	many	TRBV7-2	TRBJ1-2	CASSLEEAGYTF	TGTGCCAGCAGCTTAGAGGAGGCTGGCTACACCTTC
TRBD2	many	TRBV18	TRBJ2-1	CASSPPGAGGNEQFF	TGTGCCAGCTCACCTCCTGGAGCGGGGGGCAATGAGCAGTTCTTC
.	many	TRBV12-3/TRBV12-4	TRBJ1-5	CASSLRRSSNQPQHF	TGTGCCAGCAGTTTACGTCGGTCTAGCAATCAGCCCCAGCATTTT
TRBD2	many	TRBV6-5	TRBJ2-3	CASRVSGGGTDTQYF	TGTGCCAGCAGAGTTAGCGGGGGAGGCACAGATACGCAGTATTTT
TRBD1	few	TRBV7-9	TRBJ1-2	CASSLVGQGEYGYTF	TGTGCCAGCAGCTTAGTGGGACAGGGGGAGTATGGCTACACCTTC
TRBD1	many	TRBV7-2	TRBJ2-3	CASKRDSSSSTDTQYF	TGTGCCAGCAAAAGGGACAGTTCCTCTAGCACAGATACGCAGTATTTT
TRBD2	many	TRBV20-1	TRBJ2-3	CSAPSGGATDTQYF	TGCAGTGCGCCTAGCGGGGGGGCCACAGATACGCAGTATTTT
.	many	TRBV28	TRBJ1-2	CASQGTYGYTF	TGTGCCAGTCAGGGGACCTATGGCTACACCTTC
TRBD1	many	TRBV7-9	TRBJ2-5	CASKRQGTGKGQYF	TGTGCCAGCAAACGACAGGGGACTGGGAAGGGCCAGTACTTC
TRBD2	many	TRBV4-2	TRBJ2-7	CASSQALAGGFDEQYF	TGTGCCAGCAGCCAAGCGCTAGCGGGGGGTTTCGACGAGCAGTACTTC
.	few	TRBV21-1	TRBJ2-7	CASSKEHSQDRDVEQYF	TGTGCCAGCAGCAAAGAACATAGTCAGGACAGGGACGTCGAGCAGTACTTC
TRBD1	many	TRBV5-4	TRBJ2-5	CASSLQGALETQYF	TGTGCCAGCAGCTTACAGGGGGCGCTGGAGACCCAGTACTTC
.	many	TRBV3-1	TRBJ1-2	CASSQETRGYTF	TGTGCCAGCAGCCAAGAGACCCGCGGCTACACCTTC
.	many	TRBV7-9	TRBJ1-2	CASSLAVRFEAGYTF	TGTGCCAGCAGCTTAGCCGTCAGGTTTGAGGCTGGCTACACCTTC
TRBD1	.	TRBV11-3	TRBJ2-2	CASSLMGTGGAGELFF	TGTGCCAGCAGCTTAATGGGGACAGGGGGAGCCGGGGAGCTGTTTTTT
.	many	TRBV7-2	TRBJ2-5	CASSLSRGETQYF	TGTGCCAGCAGCTTAAGCCGTGGGGAGACCCAGTACTTC
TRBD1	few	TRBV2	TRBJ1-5	CASSDKGADQPQHF	TGTGCCAGCAGTGATAAGGGGGCCGATCAGCCCCAGCATTTT
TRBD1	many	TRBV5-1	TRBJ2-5	CASSLSGTGEETQYF	TGCGCCAGCAGCTTGTCTGGGACAGGGGAAGAGACCCAGTACTTC
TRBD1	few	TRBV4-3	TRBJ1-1	CASSQSSGTASWRSNTEAFF	TGCGCCAGCAGCCAAAGTTCCGGGACAGCGTCCTGGCGATCGAACACTGAAGCTTTCTTT
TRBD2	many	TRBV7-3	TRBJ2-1	CASSFSGGPYNEQFF	TGTGCCAGCAGCTTCAGCGGGGGCCCCTACAATGAGCAGTTCTTC
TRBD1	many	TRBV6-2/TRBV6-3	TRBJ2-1	CASSRGTGNNEQFF	TGTGCCAGCAGTCGCGGGACAGGGAACAATGAGCAGTTCTTC
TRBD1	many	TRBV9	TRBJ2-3	CASSGGQVTDTQYF	TGTGCCAGCAGCGGGGGACAGGTCACAGATACGCAGTATTTT
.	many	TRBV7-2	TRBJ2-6	CASSLDHSGANVLTF	TGTGCCAGCAGCTTAGACCACTCCGGGGCCAACGTCCTGACTTTC
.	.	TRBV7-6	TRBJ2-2	CASSLRDPNTGELFF	TGTGCCAGCAGTCTCAGGGATCCGAACACCGGGGAGCTGTTTTTT
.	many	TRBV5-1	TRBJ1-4	CASSLAGIGEKLFF	TGCGCCAGCAGCTTGGCGGGAATTGGAGAAAAACTGTTTTTT
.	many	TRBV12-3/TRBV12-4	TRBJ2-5	CASSLGYGTQYF	TGTGCCAGCAGTTTAGGTTACGGGACCCAGTACTTC
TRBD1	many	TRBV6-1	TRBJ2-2	CAFRDRLTGELFF	TGTGCCTTCCGGGACAGGCTCACCGGGGAGCTGTTTTTT
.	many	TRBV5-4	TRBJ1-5	CASSRDTNQPQHF	TGTGCCAGCAGCCGGGATACCAATCAGCCCCAGCATTTT
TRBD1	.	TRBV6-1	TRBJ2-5	CASTRGTAQETQYF	TGTGCCAGCACCCGAGGGACAGCCCAAGAGACCCAGTACTTC
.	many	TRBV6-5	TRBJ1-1	CASSYLASRGTEAFF	TGTGCCAGCAGTTACCTGGCTTCTCGGGGCACTGAAGCTTTCTTT